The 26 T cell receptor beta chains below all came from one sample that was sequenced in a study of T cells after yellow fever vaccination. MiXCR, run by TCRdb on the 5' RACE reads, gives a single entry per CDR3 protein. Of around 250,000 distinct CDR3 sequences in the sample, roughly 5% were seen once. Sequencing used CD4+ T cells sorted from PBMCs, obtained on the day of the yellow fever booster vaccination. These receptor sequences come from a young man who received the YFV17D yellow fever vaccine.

CDR3 nucleotide sequence: TGCGCCAGCAGCCAAGATTACGGTAACTCTGGGGCCAACGTCCTGACTTTC. Translated, it gives CASSQDYGNSGANVLTF. V is TRBV4-3 and J is TRBJ2-6; D is ambiguous. V was trimmed by 0 bases and J by 0 bases, leaving 9 bases between them. This CDR3 has 17 amino acids. The germline gives CDR1 LGHNA, CDR2 YSLEER.

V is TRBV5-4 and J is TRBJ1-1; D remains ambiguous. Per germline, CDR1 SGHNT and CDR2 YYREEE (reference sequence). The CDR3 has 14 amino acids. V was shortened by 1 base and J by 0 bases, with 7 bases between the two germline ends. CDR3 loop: CASSLLAMNTEAFF. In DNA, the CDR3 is TGTGCCAGCAGCTTGTTGGCCATGAACACTGAAGCTTTCTTT.

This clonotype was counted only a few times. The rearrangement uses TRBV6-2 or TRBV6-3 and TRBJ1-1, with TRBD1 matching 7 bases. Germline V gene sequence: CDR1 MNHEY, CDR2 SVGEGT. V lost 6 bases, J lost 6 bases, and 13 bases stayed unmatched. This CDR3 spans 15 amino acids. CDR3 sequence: CASRGPAGGWAEAFF. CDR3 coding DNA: TGTGCCAGCAGGGGTCCCGCAGGGGGTTGGGCTGAAGCTTTCTTT.

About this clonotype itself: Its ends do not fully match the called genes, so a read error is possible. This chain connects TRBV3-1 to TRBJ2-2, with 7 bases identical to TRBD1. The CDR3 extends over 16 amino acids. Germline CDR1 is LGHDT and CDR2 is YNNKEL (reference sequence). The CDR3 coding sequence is TGTGCCAGCAGCCCATCTCCGGGACAGTCCACCGGGGAGCTGATTTTT. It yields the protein CASSPSPGQSTGELIF.

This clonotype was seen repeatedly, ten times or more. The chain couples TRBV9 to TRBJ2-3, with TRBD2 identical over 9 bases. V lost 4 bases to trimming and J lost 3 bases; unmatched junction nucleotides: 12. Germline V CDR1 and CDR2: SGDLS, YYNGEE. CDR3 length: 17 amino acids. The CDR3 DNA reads TGTGCCAGCAGCCCGCCCGCGGGGGGGCCGAGAACAGATACGCAGTATTTT. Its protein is CASSPPAGGPRTDTQYF.

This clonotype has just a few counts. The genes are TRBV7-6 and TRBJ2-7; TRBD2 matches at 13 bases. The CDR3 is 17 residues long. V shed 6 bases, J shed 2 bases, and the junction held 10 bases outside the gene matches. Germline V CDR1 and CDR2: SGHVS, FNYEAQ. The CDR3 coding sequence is TGTGCCAGCAGTCGGGGGACTAGCGGGGCGGAAACCTACGAGCAGTACGTC. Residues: CASSRGTSGAETYEQYV.

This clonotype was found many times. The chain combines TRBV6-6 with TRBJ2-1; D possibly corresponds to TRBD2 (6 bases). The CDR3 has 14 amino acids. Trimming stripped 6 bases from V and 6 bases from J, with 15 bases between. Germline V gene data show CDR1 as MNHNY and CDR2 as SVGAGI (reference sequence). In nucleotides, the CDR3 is TGTGCCAGCAGATACCGGGACTTAGTCAATGAGCAGTTCTTC. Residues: CASRYRDLVNEQFF.

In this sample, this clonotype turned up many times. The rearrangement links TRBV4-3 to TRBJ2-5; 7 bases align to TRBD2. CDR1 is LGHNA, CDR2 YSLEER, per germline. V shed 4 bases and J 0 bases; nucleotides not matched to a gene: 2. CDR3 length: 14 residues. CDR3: CASSPGLDQETQYF. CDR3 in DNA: TGCGCCAGCAGCCCCGGACTAGACCAAGAGACCCAGTACTTC.

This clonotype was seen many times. CDR3 in DNA: TGCGCCAGCAGCTTGGCCGGTGACGCCTATACGCAGTATTTT. Protein: CASSLAGDAYTQYF. This chain links TRBV5-1 with TRBJ2-3, with D hard to call. V lost 0 bases and J lost 7, with 12 bases in between. The germline V gene has CDR1 SGHRS and CDR2 YFSETQ. This CDR3 comprises 14 residues.

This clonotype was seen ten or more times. The CDR3 loop reads CSATDRGLSDTQYF. As DNA, the CDR3 is TGCAGTGCTACGGACAGGGGGCTGTCAGATACGCAGTATTTT. The chain links TRBV20-1 to TRBJ2-3, with TRBD1 identical over 11 bases. J was trimmed by 4 bases and V by 4 bases; bases with no gene match: 4. This CDR3 region has 14 residues. Germline-derived CDR1 and CDR2 are DFQATT and SNEGSKA (reference sequence).

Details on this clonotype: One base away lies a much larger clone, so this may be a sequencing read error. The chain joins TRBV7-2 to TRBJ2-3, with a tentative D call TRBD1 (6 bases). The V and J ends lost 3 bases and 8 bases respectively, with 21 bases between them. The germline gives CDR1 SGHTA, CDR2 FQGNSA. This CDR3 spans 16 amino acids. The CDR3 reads CASSLLGGRSSVTQYF. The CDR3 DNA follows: TGTGCCAGCAGCTTGTTAGGGGGACGGAGCTCAGTTACGCAGTATTTT.

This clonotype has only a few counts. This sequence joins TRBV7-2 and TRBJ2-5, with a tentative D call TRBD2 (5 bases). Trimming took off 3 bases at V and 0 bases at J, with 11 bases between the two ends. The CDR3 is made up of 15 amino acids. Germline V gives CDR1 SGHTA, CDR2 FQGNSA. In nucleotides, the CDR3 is TGTGCCAGCAGCTTCTCCGTCGGGGACCAAGAGACCCAGTACTTC. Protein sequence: CASSFSVGDQETQYF.

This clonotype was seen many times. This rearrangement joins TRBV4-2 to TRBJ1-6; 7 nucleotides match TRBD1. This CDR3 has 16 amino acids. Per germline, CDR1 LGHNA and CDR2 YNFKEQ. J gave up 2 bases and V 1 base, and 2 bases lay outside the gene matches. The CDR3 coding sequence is TGTGCCAGCAGCCAAGGACAGGGAACCTATAATTCACCCCTCCACTTT. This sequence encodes CASSQGQGTYNSPLHF.

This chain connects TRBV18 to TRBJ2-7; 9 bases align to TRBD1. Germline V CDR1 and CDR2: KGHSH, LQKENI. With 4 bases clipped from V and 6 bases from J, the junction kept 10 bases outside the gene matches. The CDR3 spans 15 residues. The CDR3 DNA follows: TGTGCCAGCTCACTAACGGGACAGGGAACAGGCGAGCAGTACTTC. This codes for CASSLTGQGTGEQYF.

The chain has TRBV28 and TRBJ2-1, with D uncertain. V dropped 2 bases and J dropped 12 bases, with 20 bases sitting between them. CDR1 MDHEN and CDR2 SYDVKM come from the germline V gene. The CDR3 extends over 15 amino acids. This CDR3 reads CASSLPSRASGAQFF. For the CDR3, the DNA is TGTGCCAGCAGTTTACCCAGTCGCGCTTCAGGTGCGCAGTTCTTC. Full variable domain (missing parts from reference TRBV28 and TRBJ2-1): DVKVTQSSRYLVKRTGEKVFLECVQDMDHENMFWYRQDPGLGLRLIYFSYDVKMKEKGDIPEGYSVSREKKERFSLILESASTNQTSMYLCASSLPSRASGAQFFGPGTRLTVL.

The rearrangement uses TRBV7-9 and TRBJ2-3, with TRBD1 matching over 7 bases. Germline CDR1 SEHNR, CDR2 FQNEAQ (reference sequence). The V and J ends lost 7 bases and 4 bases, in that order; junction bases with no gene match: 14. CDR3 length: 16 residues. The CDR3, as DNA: TGTGCCAGCACCCCCCCGGGACAGTCTACCGCAGATACGCAGTATTTT. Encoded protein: CASTPPGQSTADTQYF.

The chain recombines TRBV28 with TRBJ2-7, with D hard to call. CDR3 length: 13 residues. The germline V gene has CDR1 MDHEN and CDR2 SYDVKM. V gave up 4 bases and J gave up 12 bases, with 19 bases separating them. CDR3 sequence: CASSSRVLGRLYV. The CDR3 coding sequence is TGTGCCAGCAGTTCACGGGTCCTAGGAAGACTGTACGTC.

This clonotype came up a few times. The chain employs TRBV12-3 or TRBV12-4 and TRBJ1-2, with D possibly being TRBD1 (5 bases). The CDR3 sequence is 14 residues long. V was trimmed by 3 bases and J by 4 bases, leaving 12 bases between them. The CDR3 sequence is CASSLQGVSYGYTF. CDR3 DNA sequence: TGTGCCAGCAGTTTGCAGGGCGTGAGCTATGGCTACACCTTC.

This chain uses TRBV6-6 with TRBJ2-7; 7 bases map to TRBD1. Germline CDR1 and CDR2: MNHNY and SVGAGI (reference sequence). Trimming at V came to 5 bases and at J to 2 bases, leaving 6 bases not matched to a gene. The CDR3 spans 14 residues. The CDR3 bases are TGTGCCAGCAGTCGGAGCAGGGGGACCTACGAGCAGTACGTC. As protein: CASSRSRGTYEQYV.

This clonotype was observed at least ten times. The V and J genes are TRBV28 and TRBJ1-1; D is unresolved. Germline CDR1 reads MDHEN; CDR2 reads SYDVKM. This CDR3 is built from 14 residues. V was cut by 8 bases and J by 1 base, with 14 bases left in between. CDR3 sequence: CASRTWSANTEAFF. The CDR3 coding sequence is TGTGCCAGCCGCACTTGGTCGGCGAACACTGAAGCTTTCTTT.

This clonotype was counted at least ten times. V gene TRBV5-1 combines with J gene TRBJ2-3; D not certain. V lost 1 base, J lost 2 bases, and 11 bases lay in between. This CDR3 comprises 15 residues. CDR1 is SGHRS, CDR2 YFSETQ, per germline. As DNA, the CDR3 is TGCGCCAGCAGCTTGCCCCGCGGAAACACAGATACGCAGTATTTT. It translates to CASSLPRGNTDTQYF.

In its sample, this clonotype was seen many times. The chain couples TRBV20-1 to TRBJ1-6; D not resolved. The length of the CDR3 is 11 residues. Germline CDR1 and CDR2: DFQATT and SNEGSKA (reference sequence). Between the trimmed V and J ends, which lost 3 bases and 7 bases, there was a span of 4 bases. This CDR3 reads CSASYNSPLHF. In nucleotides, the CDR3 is TGCAGTGCTAGCTACAATTCACCCCTCCACTTT.

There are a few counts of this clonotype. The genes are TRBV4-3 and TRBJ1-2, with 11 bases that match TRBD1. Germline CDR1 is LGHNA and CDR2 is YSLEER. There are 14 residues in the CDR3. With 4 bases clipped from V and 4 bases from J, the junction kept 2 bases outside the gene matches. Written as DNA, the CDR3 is TGCGCCAGCAGCCGCGGGACAGGGGGCTATGGCTACACCTTC. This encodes CASSRGTGGYGYTF.

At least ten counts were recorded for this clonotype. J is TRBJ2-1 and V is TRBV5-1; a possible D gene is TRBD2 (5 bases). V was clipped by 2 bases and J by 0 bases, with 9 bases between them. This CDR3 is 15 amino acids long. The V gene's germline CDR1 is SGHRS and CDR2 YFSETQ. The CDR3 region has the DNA TGCGCCAGCAGCTTTGGCGGAGGCTCCTACAATGAGCAGTTCTTC. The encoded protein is CASSFGGGSYNEQFF.

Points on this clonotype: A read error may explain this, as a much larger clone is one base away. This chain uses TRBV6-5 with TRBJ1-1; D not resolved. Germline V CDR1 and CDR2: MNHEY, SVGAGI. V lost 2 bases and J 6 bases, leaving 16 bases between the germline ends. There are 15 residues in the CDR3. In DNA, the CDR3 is TGTGCCAGCAGTTACAACAGACTAATCAACGCTGAAGCTTTCTTT. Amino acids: CASSYNRLINAEAFF.

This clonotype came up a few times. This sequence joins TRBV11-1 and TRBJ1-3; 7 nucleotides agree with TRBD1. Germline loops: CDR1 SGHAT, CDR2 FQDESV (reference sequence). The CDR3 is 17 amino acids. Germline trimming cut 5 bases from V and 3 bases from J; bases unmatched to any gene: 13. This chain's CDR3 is CASSLTLRDSLGNTIYF. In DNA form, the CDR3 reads TGTGCCAGCAGCCTCACCCTCCGGGACAGCCTTGGAAACACCATATATTTT. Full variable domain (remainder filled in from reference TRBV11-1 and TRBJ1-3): EAEVAQSPRYKITEKSQAVAFWCDPISGHATLYWYRQILGQGPELLVQFQDESVVDDSQLPKDRFSAERLKGVDSTLKIQPAELGDSAMYLCASSLTLRDSLGNTIYFGEGSWLTVV.